One T cell receptor (beta chain) is described in this entry. A clone one base away is much larger, so this may be a read error. TCRdb itself ran the PCR reads through MiXCR, one entry per CDR3 protein. The sample contains just under 650,000 distinct CDR3 sequences, around 20% of which appear only once. Germline V gene sequence: CDR1 MDHEN, CDR2 SYDVKM. CDR3 length: 13 amino acids. The data stem from a study of molecular identifiers for immune sequencing clone quantification. The chain uses TRBV28 and TRBJ2-7; D gene ambiguous. The sequenced sample was naive CD8+ T cells from blood, with Jurkat cell RNA spiked in. Regarding subset: FACS-sorted CD8+CD4-CCR7+CD45RA+ naive T cells. The sequence came from a human donor in good health. Some libraries in this study had Jurkat cell RNA spiked in. CDR3 sequence reads: CASSGRISYGQYF. Written as DNA, the CDR3 is TGTGCCAGCAGTGGACGGATCTCCTACGGGCAGTACTTC.